This T cell receptor (beta chain) was captured by sequencing in a study of shared clonotypes between healthy human individuals. Clones were sequenced by immunoSEQ multiplex PCR, and TCRdb holds only the in-frame ones, with some missing. The sample contains approximately 1,500,000 clones, approximately 98% of which appear only once. Overall study results and limits: Naive subsets usually exceeded memory subsets in estimated richness.

Looked up from germline, CDR1 is MGHDK and CDR2 is SYGVNS. The CDR3 sequence is 15 residues long. V dropped 4 bases and J dropped 4 bases, with 16 bases sitting between them. This clone was recorded only once. Its antigen is unidentified. The chain recombines TRBV25-1 with TRBJ1-2; D gene uncertain. Sequencing was done on a sample of naive CD4+ T cells sorted from blood. The subset here: CD45RA+ positively selected. The receptor was derived from a man between 25 and 39 years old in good health. Written as DNA, the CDR3 is TGTGCCAGCAGTGGTGGCCCACCGGGAGGCTATGGCTACACCTTC. Translating gives CASSGGPPGGYGYTF.